This T cell receptor beta chain was sequenced for a study of T-cell reconstitution after alpha-beta-depleted transplantation in children. Study observations and caveats: Most T-cell counts and diversity one year after the transplant came from T cells that were newly produced. TCRbeta diversity was high at day 60 in some patients (a result of surviving recipient T cells and thymic progenitors). Several hundred expanded graft clones reportedly supplied alpha-beta T cells about two months after transplant.

This sample's TCRbeta library carried unique molecular identifier barcodes. Each CDR3 protein gets one entry after TCRdb re-called the PCR reads with MiXCR. The table includes approximately 500,000 distinct CDR3 sequences, about 10% detected once. V gave up 7 bases and J gave up 4 bases, with 22 bases separating them. Per the germline V gene, CDR1 is SGHTA and CDR2 is FQGNSA. This CDR3 is 16 amino acids long. This clonotype showed up many times. Its antigen is currently unknown. The material was PBMCs, obtained before TCRalphabeta/CD19-depleted stem cell transplant. This rearrangement joins TRBV7-2 to TRBJ1-2; no clear D gene. The receptor's source is a child aged 2-15 years with inherited bone marrow failure, due to receive a stem cell transplant. The CDR3 nucleotides read TGTGCCAGCACCGCCAAACAGTTGCCTGGCCCCTATGGCTACACCTTC. It specifies CASTAKQLPGPYGYTF.